This TCR beta chain comes out of a study of blood T cell repertoires in COVID-19. Study background: Sites in the United States, Italy and Spain provided acute and convalescent COVID-19 samples. In each case, the material was cDNA or gDNA derived from T cells, B-cell-depleted T cells, or PBMCs.

Germline CDR1 and CDR2: SGHTA and FQGTGA. The V segment lost 5 bases and the J segment 2 bases; nucleotides outside the gene matches: 2. The CDR3 extends over 15 amino acids. This clone was seen just once. Source study methods: Amplification of reference gene primers was used by the study to estimate nucleated cell counts. Sequenced by immunoSEQ multiplex PCR; TCRdb stores in-frame clones only, minus some. That table gives V, J and clone size, and the DNA gave D and trimming. The table has a few hundred thousand clones, 65% to 90% seen once. The V call is TRBV7-3, the J call TRBJ1-4, with 10 bases that match TRBD1. This sequence originates from a woman in her thirties or forties who had recovered from COVID-19. The sample consisted of peripheral blood. As DNA, the CDR3 is TGTGCCAGCAGCGAGACAGGGGGCACTAATGAAAAACTGTTTTTT. Protein sequence: CASSETGGTNEKLFF.